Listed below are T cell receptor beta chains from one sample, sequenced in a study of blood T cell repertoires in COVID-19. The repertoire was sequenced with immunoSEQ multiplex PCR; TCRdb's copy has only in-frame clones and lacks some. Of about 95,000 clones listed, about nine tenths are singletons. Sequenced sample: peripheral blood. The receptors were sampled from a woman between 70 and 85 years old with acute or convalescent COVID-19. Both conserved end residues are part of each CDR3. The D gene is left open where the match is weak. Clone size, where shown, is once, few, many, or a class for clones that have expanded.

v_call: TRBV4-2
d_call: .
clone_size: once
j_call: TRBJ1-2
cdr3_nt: TGTGCCAGCAGCCCGCGACTTAACACCATTTTATATGGCTACACCTTC
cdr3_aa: CASSPRLNTILYGYTF

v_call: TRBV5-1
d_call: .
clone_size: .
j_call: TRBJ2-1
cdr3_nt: TGCGCCAGCAGCTTGTCATCGGATGAGCAGTTCTTC
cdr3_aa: CASSLSSDEQFF

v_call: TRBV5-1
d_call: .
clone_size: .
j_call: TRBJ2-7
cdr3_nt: TGCGCCAGCAGCGTAGGGGGGACAGACCACGAGCAGTACTTC
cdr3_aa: CASSVGGTDHEQYF

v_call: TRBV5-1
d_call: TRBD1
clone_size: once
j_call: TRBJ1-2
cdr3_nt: TGCGCCAGCAGCTTCGGACAGGGGAGTGGCTACACCTTC
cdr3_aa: CASSFGQGSGYTF

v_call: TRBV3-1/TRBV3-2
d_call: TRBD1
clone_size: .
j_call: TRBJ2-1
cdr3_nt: TGTGCCAGCAGGGGCTGGACAGGGGGCCAGAATGAGCAGTTCTTC
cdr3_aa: CASRGWTGGQNEQFF

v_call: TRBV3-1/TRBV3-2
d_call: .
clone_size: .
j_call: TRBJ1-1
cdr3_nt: TGTGCCAGCAGGCGCGATGGCGGAAACACTGAAGCTTTCTTT
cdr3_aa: CASRRDGGNTEAFF

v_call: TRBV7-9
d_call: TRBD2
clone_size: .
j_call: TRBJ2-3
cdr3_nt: TGTGCCAGCAGCTTGGGAGCGGGGGGGACCACAGATACGCAGTATTTT
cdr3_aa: CASSLGAGGTTDTQYF

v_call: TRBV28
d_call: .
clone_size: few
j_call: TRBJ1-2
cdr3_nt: TGTGCCAGCAGTTTAGCAGGGGACTATGGCTACACCTTC
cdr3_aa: CASSLAGDYGYTF

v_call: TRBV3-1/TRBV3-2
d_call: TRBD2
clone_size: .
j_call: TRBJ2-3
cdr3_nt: TGTGCCAGCAGCCGCCTCGGCGCGGGGGGTAGCACAGATACGCAGTATTTT
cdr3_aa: CASSRLGAGGSTDTQYF

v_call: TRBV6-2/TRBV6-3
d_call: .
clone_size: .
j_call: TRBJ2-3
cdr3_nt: TGTGCCAGCAGTTTCTATACAGATACGCAGTATTTT
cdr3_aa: CASSFYTDTQYF

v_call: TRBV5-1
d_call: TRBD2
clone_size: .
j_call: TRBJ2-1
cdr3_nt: TGCGCCAGCAGCTTAGTTACCGGGACTAGCGGGAGGGGTGAGCAGTTCTTC
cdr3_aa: CASSLVTGTSGRGEQFF

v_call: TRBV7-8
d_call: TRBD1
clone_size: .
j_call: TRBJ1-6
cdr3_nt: TGTGCCAGCAGCCTGAATAGACAGGGACAGAACTATAATTCACCCCTCCACTTT
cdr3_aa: CASSLNRQGQNYNSPLHF

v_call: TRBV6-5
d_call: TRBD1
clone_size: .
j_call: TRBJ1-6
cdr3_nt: TGTGCCAGCTCTCAGGGGGCTGATAATTCACCCCTCCACTTT
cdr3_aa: CASSQGADNSPLHF

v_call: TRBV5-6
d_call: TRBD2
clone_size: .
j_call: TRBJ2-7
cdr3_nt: TGTGCCAGCAGCTTACCCGCGGGAGTGGCCGTTCGGGAGCAGTACTTC
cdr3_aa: CASSLPAGVAVREQYF

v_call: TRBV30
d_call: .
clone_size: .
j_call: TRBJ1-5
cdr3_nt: TGTGCCTGGAGGGGCACGGGAGTTTATCAGCCCCAGCATTTT
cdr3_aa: CAWRGTGVYQPQHF

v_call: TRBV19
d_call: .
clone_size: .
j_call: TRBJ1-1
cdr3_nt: TGTGCCAGTAGTACAGGGTTGGACACTGAAGCTTTCTTT
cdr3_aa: CASSTGLDTEAFF

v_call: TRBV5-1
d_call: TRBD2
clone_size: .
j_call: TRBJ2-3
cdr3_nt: TGCGCCAGCAGCGCTCGGGGGGACTATAGCACAGATACGCAGTATTTT
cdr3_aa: CASSARGDYSTDTQYF

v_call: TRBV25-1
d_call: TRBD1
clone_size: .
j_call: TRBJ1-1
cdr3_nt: TGTGCCAGCTCTAGTTTATTTGGACAGGGTTCCACTGAAGCTTTCTTT
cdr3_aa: CASSSLFGQGSTEAFF

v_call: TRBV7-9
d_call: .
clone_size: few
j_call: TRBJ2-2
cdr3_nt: TGTGCCAGCAGCTCCCCCAACAGGGAGCCGAGGTCCGGGGAGCTGTTTTTT
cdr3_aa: CASSSPNREPRSGELFF

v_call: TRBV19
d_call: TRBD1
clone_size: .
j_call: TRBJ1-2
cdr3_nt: TGTGCCAGTAGTATCTACAGGGGGAATAACTATGGCTACACCTTC
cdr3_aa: CASSIYRGNNYGYTF

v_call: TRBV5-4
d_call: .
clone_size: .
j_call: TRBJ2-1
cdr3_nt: TGTGCCAGCAGTCGTCAGGGGAGTTACAATGAGCAGTTCTTC
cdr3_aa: CASSRQGSYNEQFF

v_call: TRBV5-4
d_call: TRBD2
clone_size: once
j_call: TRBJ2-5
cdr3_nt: TGTGCCAGCAGCTCACCCGGGACTAGCGGGGGGCGTAGGGAGACCCAGTACTTC
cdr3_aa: CASSSPGTSGGRRETQYF

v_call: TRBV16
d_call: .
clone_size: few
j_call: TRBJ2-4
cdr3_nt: TGTGCCAGCAGCCAATTGGAACAGGGATCTCTAGGGATTCAGTACTTC
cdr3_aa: CASSQLEQGSLGIQYF

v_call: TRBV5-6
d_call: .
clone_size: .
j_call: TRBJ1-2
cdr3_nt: TGTGCCAGCAGCTTACAGGGCGGGTATGGCTACACCTTC
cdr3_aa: CASSLQGGYGYTF

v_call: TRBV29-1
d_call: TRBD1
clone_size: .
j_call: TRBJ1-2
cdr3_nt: TGCAGCGTTGAGGAGGGCACAGGGGGCCGGGGCTACACCTTC
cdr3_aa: CSVEEGTGGRGYTF

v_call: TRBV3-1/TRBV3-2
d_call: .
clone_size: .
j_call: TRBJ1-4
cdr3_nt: TGTGCCAGCAGCACTCGTTCCTTCTTGAATGAAAAACTGTTTTTT
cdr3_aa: CASSTRSFLNEKLFF

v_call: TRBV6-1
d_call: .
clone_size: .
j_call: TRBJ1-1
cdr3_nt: TGTGCCAGCAGTGAAGCCAGGCAGACGTTGAACACTGAAGCTTTCTTT
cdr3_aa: CASSEARQTLNTEAFF

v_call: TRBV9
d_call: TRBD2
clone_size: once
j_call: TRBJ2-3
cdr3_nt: TGTGCCAGCAGAGCGACTAGCGGGGGCACAGATACGCAGTATTTT
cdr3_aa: CASRATSGGTDTQYF

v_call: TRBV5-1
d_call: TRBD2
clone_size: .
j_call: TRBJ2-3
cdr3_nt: TGCGCCAGCAGCTTAACGTCCCTAGCGGGGGGAGGAGATACGCAGTATTTT
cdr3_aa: CASSLTSLAGGGDTQYF

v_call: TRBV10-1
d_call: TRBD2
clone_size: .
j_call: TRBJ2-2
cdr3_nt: TGCGCCAGCTCCGCTAGCGGGGATCCCTTCATCGCCGGTTTTTTT
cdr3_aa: CASSASGDPFIAGFF

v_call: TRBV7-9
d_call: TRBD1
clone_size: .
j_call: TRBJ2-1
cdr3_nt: TGTGCCAGCAGCTTAGGGACAGGGGTAGACAATGAGCAGTTCTTC
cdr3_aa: CASSLGTGVDNEQFF

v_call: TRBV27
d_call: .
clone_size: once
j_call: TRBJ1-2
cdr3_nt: TGTGCCAGCAGGGCGGGAACCCTTCTCTATGGCTACACCTTC
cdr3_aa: CASRAGTLLYGYTF

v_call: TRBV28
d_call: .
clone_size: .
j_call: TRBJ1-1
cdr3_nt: TGTGCCAGCGTTAGGGGACTTCGGAACACTGAAGCTTTCTTT
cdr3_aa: CASVRGLRNTEAFF

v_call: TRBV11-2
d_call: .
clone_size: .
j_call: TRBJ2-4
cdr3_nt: TGTGCCAGCAGCTCCCCATCTCGGATTCAGTACTTC
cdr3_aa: CASSSPSRIQYF

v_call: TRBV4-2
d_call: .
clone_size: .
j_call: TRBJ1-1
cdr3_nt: TGTGCCAGCAGCCAAGATGGGCGGACTACGGCTGAAGCTTTCTTT
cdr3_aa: CASSQDGRTTAEAFF

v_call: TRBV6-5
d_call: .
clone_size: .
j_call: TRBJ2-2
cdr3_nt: TGTGCCAGTGGGTTTGCAGGGAACACCGGGGAGCTGTTTTTT
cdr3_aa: CASGFAGNTGELFF

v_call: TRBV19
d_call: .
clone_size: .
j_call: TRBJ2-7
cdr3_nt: TGTGCCAGTAGCTCAGGACAGTCCTACTCCTACGAGCAGTACTTC
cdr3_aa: CASSSGQSYSYEQYF

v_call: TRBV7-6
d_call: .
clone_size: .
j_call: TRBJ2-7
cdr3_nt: TGTGCCAGCAGCAAATTCACGGTTTTCTCCTACGAGCAGTACTTC
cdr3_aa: CASSKFTVFSYEQYF

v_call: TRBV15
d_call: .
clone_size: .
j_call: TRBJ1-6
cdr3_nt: TGTGCCACCAGCAGAGATATACAGGGAAATTCACCCCTCCACTTT
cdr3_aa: CATSRDIQGNSPLHF

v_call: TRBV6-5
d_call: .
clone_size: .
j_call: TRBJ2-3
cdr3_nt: TGTGCCAGCAGCTCCCGACTAACTAGCACAGATACGCAGTATTTT
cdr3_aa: CASSSRLTSTDTQYF

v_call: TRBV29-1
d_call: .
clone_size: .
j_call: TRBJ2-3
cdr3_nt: TGCAGCGTTGCTGACGGGTTCACAGATACGCAGTATTTT
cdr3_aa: CSVADGFTDTQYF

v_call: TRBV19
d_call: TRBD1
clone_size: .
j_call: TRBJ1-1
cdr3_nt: TGTGCCAGTAGTACAGGGGGCCCGGCGAAAGCTTTCTTT
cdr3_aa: CASSTGGPAKAFF

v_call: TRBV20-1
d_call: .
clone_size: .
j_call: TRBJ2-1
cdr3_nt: TGCAGTGTGGCGGTAACAGGACATCAGTTCTTC
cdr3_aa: CSVAVTGHQFF

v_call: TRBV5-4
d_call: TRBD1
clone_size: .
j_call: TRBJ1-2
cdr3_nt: TGTGCCAGCGGTCCAAGGGACAGGGCTAACTATGGCTACACCTTC
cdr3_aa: CASGPRDRANYGYTF

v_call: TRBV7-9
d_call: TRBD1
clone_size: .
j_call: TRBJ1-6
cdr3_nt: TGTGCCAGCAGCACGGGACAGCCCGCTTCACCCCTCCACTTT
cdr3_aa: CASSTGQPASPLHF

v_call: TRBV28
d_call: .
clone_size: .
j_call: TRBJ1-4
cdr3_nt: TGTGCCGCGCGGGGGACGGGGGCTGCTAATGAAAAACTGTTTTTT
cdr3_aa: CAARGTGAANEKLFF

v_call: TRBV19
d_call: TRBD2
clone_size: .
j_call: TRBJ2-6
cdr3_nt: TGTGCCAGTAGTAAGGCAGCGGGAGAGTACGGCTCTGGGGCCAACGTCCTGACTTTC
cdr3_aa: CASSKAAGEYGSGANVLTF

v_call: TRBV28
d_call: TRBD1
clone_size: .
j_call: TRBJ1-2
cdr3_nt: TGTGCCAGCAGTGCCCCGGGACAGACCTATGGCTACACCTTC
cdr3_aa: CASSAPGQTYGYTF

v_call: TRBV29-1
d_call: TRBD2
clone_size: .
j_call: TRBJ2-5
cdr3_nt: TGCAGCGTTGATGACTGGCGGGGGGGCGAAGAGACCCAGTACTTC
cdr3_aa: CSVDDWRGGEETQYF

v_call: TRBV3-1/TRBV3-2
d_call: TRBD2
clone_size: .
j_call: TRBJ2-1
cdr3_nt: TGTGCCAGCAGCCAGACTAGCGGGAACCACAATGAGCAGTTCTTC
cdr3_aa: CASSQTSGNHNEQFF

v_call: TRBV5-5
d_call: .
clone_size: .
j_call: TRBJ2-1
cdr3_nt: TGTGCCAGCAGCTTAGGGGTACGGTCCGGGTTCAATGAGCAGTTCTTC
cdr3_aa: CASSLGVRSGFNEQFF

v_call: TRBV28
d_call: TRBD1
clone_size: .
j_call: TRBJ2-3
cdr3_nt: TGTGCCAGCAGACGACAGGGGACAGATACGCAGTATTTT
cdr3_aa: CASRRQGTDTQYF

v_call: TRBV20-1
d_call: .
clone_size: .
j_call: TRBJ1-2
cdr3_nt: TGCAGTGCTAGCGGCTATGGCTACACCTTC
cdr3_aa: CSASGYGYTF

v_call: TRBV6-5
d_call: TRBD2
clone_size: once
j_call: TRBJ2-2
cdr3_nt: TGTGCCAGCACCTTGGGACTACAGAACACCGGGGAGCTGTTTTTT
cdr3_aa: CASTLGLQNTGELFF

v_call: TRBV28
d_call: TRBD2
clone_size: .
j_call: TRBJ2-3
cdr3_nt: TGTGCCAGCAGCCCTACCATGGCTAGCGGCTACACAGATACGCAGTATTTT
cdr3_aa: CASSPTMASGYTDTQYF

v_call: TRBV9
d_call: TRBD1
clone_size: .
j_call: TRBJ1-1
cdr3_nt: TGTGCCAGCAGCGTCACAGGGGCGAACACTGAAGCTTTCTTT
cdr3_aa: CASSVTGANTEAFF

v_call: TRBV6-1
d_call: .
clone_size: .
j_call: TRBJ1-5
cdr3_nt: TGTGCCAGCAGTGAAGCGTCAGGGTCCCAGCCCCAGCATTTT
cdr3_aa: CASSEASGSQPQHF

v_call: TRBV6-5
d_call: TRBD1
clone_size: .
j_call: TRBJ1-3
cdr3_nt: TGTGCCAGCAGTCGACAGGGGGGCACTGGAAACACCATATATTTT
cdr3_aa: CASSRQGGTGNTIYF

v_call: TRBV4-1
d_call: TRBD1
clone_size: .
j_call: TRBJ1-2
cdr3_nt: TGCGCCAGCAGCCATATACAGGGGGTTGGCTACACCTTC
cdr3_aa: CASSHIQGVGYTF